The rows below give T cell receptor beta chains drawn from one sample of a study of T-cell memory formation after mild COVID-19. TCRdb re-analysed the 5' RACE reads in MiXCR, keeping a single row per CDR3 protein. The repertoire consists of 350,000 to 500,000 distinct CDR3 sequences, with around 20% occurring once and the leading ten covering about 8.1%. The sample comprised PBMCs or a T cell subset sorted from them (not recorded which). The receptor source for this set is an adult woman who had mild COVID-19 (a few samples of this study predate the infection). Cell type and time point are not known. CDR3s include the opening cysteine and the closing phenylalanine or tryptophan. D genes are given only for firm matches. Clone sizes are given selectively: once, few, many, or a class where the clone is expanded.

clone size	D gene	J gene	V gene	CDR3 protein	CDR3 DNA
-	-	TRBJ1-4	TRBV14	CASSQDWETEKLFF	TGTGCCAGCAGCCAAGATTGGGAGACAGAAAAACTGTTTTTT
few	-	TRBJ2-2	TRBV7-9	CASSPETKNTGELFF	TGTGCCAGCAGCCCCGAGACTAAAAACACCGGGGAGCTGTTTTTT
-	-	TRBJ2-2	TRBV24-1	CATSDPAAPNTGELFF	TGTGCCACCAGTGATCCGGCGGCACCTAACACCGGGGAGCTGTTTTTT
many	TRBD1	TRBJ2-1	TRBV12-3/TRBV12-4	CASSLDRGTEQFF	TGTGCCAGCAGTCTCGACAGGGGTACTGAGCAGTTCTTC
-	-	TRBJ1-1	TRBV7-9	CASDRGGTEAFF	TGTGCCAGCGATCGGGGAGGCACTGAAGCTTTCTTT
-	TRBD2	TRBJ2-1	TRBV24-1	CATSDSGLAGGGEQFF	TGTGCCACCAGTGATTCTGGACTAGCGGGAGGTGGTGAGCAGTTCTTC
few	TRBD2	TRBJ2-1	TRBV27	CASTTGTSGGYNEQFF	TGTGCCAGCACTACGGGGACTAGCGGGGGGTACAATGAGCAGTTCTTC
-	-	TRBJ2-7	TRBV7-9	CASSLKGREQYF	TGTGCCAGCAGCCTGAAGGGGCGTGAGCAGTACTTC
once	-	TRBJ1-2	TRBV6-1	CASSATQTNYGYTF	TGTGCCAGCAGCGCAACACAAACTAACTATGGCTACACCTTC
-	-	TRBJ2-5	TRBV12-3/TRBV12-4	CASSLGTASQETQYF	TGTGCCAGCAGTTTAGGGACAGCCTCCCAAGAGACCCAGTACTTC
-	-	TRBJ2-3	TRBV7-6	CASSSPRSQSTDTQYF	TGTGCCAGCAGCTCACCTCGAAGCCAGAGCACAGATACGCAGTATTTT
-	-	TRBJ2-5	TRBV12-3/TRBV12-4	CASRGEWGPQETQYF	TGTGCCAGCAGGGGGGAATGGGGCCCCCAAGAGACCCAGTACTTC
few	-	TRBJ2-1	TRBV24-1	CATGGTRRNNEQFF	TGTGCCACCGGCGGGACTCGGAGAAACAATGAGCAGTTCTTC
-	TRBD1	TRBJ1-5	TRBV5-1	CASSLGTGAAQPQHF	TGCGCCAGCAGCTTGGGGACAGGGGCAGCGCAGCCCCAGCATTTT
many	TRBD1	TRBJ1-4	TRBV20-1	CSADTGTGNEKLFF	TGCAGTGCTGATACCGGGACAGGGAATGAAAAACTGTTTTTT
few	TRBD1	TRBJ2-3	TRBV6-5	CASRVGTAVRDTQYF	TGTGCCAGCAGGGTAGGGACAGCCGTTAGGGATACGCAGTATTTT
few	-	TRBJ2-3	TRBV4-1	CASSQLGKKPDTQYF	TGCGCCAGCAGCCAACTCGGGAAGAAACCAGATACGCAGTATTTT
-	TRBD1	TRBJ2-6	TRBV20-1	CSAGDRGGSGANVLTF	TGCAGTGCCGGGGACAGGGGGGGCTCTGGGGCCAACGTCCTGACTTTC
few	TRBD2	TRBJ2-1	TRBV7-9	CASSLTSGSVPYEQFF	TGTGCCAGCAGCTTAACTAGCGGGAGCGTGCCATATGAGCAGTTCTTC
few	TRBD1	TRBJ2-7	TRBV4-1	CASSQDGSGGAGEQYF	TGCGCCAGCAGCCAAGATGGATCAGGGGGCGCGGGCGAGCAGTACTTC
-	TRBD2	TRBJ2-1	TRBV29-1	CSVAWRENHEQFF	TGCAGCGTTGCTTGGCGGGAGAACCATGAGCAGTTCTTC
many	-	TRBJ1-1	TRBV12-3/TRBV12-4	CASRQDLISEAFF	TGTGCCAGCAGACAGGATTTAATCTCTGAAGCTTTCTTT
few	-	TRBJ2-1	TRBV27	CASSLGANVLGNEQFF	TGTGCCAGCAGTTTAGGGGCAAACGTTCTAGGGAATGAGCAGTTCTTC
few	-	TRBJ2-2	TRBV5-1	CASSLDRYTGELFF	TGCGCCAGCAGCTTGGACCGGTACACCGGGGAGCTGTTTTTT
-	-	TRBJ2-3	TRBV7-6	CASSLLGGGGSDTQYF	TGTGCCAGCAGCTTATTAGGCGGAGGAGGGTCAGATACGCAGTATTTT
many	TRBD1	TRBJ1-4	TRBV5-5	CASSRDRGGEKLFF	TGTGCCAGCAGCCGCGACAGGGGTGGTGAAAAACTGTTTTTT
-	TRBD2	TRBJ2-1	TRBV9	CASSSRPGLDFPNEQFF	TGTGCCAGCAGCTCGCGACCGGGACTAGATTTTCCCAATGAGCAGTTCTTC
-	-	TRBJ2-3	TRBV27	CASSLGDTKYTQYF	TGTGCCAGCAGTTTAGGGGACACCAAATATACGCAGTATTTT
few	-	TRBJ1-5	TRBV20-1	CSARDSANQPQHF	TGCAGTGCTAGAGATTCGGCTAATCAGCCCCAGCATTTT
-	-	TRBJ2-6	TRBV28	CASTISHRRANVLTF	TGTGCCAGCACAATCTCCCATCGGAGGGCCAACGTCCTGACTTTC
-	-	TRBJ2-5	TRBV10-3	CAISGDVEETQYF	TGTGCCATCAGTGGGGACGTTGAAGAGACCCAGTACTTC
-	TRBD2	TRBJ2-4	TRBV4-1	CASSQDRRRGGLLVGHENIQYF	TGCGCCAGCAGCCAAGATCGTCGACGGGGGGGGCTTTTGGTCGGTCACGAAAACATTCAGTACTTC
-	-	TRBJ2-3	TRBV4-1	CASSQEGRGTDTQYF	TGCGCCAGCAGCCAAGAGGGCAGGGGCACAGATACGCAGTATTTT
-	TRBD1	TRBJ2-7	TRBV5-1	CASSLSQGASYEQYF	TGCGCCAGCAGCTTGAGTCAGGGGGCTTCCTACGAGCAGTACTTC
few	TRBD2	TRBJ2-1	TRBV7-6	CASSLGTSGGAYNEQFF	TGTGCCAGCAGCTTAGGGACTAGCGGGGGGGCCTACAATGAGCAGTTCTTC
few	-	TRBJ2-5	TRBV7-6	CASSLYQRGETQYF	TGTGCCAGCAGCTTATATCAGAGAGGAGAGACCCAGTACTTC